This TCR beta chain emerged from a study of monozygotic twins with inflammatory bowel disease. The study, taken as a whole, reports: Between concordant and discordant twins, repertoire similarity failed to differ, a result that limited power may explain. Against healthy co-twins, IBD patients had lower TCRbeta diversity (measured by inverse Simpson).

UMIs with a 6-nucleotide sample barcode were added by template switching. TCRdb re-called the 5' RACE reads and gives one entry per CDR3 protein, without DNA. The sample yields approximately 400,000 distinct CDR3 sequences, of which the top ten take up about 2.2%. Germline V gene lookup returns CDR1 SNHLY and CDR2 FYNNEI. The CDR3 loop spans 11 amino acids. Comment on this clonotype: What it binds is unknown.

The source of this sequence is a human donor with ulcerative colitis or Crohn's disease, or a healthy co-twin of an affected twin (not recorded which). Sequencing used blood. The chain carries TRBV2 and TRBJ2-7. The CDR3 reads CASSEVYEQYF.